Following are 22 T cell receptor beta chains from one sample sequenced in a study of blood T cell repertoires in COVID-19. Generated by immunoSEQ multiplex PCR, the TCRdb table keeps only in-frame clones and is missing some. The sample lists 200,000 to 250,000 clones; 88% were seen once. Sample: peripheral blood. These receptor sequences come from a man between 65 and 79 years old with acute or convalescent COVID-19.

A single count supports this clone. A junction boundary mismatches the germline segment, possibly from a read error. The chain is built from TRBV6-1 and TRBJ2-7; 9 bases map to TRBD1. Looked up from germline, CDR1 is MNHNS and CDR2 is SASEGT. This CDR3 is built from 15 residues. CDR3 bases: TGTGCCAGCAGGGAAGGGACAGGGACAGGCTACGAGCAGTACTTC. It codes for CASREGTGTGYEQYF.

Here the CDR3 reads CATSIPGQGGETQYF. As DNA, the CDR3 is TGTGCCACCAGCATCCCGGGACAGGGAGGAGAGACCCAGTACTTC. V usage is TRBV15 and J usage is TRBJ2-5; 9 bases line up with TRBD1. J gave up 4 bases and V 4 bases, and 7 bases lay outside the gene matches. Germline values: CDR1 LNHNV, CDR2 YYDKDF (reference sequence). This CDR3 spans 15 amino acids.

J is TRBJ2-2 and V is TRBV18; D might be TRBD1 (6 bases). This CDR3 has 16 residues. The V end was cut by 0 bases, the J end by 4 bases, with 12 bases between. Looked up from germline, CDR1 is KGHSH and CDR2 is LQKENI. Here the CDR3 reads CASSPPRDTVTGELFF. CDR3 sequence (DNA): TGTGCCAGCTCACCACCGAGGGACACAGTCACCGGGGAGCTGTTTTTT.

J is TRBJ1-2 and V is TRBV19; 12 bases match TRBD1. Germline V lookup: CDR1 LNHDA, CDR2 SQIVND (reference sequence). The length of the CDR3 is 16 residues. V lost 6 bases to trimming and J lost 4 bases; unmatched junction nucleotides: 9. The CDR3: CASSGTGGASGYGYTF. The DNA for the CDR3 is TGTGCCAGTAGCGGGACAGGGGGCGCTTCTGGCTATGGCTACACCTTC.

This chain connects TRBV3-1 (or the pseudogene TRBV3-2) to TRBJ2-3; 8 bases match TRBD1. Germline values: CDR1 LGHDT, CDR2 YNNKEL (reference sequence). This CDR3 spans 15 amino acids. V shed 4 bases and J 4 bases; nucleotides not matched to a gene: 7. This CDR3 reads CASSPRDRRADTQYF. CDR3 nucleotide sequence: TGTGCCAGCAGCCCTCGGGACAGGCGGGCAGATACGCAGTATTTT.

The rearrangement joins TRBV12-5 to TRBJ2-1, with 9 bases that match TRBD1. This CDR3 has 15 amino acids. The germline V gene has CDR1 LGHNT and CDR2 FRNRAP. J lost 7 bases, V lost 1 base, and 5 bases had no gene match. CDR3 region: CASGLGTGVLNEQFF. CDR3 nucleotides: TGTGCTAGTGGTTTGGGGACAGGGGTTTTAAATGAGCAGTTCTTC.

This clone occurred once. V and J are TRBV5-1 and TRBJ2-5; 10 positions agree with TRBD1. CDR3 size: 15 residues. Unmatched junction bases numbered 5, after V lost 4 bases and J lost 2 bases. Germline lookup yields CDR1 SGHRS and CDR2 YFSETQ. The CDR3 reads CASSAGQGRQETQYF. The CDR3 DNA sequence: TGCGCCAGCAGCGCGGGACAGGGGCGACAAGAGACCCAGTACTTC.

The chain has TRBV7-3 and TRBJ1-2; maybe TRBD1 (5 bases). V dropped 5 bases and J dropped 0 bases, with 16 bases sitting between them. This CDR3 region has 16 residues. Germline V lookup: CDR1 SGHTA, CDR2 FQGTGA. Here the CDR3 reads CASSPGGTQANYGYTF. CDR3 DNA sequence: TGTGCCAGCAGCCCCGGGGGGACCCAAGCTAACTATGGCTACACCTTC.

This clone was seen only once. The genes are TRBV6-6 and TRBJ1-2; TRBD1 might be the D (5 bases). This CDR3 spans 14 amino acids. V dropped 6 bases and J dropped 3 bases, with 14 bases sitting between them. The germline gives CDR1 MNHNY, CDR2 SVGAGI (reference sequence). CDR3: CASSREGEYYGYTF. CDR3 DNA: TGTGCCAGCAGCCGTGAAGGGGAATACTATGGCTACACCTTC.

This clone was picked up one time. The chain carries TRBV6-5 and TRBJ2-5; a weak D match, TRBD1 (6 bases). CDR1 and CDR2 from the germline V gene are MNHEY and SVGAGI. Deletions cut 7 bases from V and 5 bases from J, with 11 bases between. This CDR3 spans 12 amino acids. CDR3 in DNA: TGTGCCAGCACACAGGGTTACGAGACCCAGTACTTC. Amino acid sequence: CASTQGYETQYF.

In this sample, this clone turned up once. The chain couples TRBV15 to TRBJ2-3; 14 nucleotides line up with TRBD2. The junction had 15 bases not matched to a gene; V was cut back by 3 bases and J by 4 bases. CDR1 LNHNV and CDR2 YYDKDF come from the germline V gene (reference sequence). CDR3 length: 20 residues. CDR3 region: CATSRKLRGLAGDKSDTQYF. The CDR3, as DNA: TGTGCCACCAGCAGGAAACTACGGGGACTAGCGGGAGATAAGTCAGATACGCAGTATTTT.

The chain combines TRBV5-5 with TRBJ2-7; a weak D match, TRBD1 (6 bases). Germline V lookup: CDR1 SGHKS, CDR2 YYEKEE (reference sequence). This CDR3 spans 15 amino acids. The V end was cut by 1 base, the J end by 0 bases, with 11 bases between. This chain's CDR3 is CASSLYRDTSYEQYF. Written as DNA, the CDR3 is TGTGCCAGCAGCTTGTATAGGGACACCTCCTACGAGCAGTACTTC.

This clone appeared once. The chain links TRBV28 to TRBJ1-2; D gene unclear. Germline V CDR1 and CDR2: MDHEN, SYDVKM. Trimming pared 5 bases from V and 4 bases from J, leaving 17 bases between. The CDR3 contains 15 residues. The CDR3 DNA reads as TGTGCCAGCAGTCCCGACTCGGCGGTCGGCTATGGCTACACCTTC. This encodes CASSPDSAVGYGYTF.

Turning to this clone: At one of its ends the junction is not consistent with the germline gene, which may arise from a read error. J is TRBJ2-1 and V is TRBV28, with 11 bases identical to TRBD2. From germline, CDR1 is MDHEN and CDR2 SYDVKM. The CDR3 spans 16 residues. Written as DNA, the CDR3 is TGTGCCAGCATTTTAGCGGGAGGGCCGTCATTGAATGAGCAGTTCTTC. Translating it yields CASILAGGPSLNEQFF.

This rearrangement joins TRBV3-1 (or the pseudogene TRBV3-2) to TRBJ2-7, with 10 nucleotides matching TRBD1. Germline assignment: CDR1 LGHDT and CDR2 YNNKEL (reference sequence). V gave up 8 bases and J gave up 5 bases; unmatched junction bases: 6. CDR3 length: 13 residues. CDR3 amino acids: CASSDRGMHEQYF. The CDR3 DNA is TGTGCCAGCTCGGACAGGGGGATGCACGAGCAGTACTTC.

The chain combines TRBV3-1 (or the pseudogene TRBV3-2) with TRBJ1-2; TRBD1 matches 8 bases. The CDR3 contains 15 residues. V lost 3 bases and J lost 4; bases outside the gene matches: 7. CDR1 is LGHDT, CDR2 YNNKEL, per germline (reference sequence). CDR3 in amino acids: CASSQAGRGPYGYTF. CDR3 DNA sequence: TGTGCCAGCAGCCAGGCAGGCAGGGGGCCCTATGGCTACACCTTC.

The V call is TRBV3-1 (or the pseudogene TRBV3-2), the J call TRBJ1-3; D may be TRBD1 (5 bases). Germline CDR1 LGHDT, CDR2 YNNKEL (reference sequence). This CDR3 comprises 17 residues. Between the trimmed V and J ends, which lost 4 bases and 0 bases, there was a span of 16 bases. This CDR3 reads CASSLRGGDYSGNTIYF. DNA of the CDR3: TGTGCCAGCAGCCTCCGCGGCGGGGACTACTCTGGAAACACCATATATTTT.

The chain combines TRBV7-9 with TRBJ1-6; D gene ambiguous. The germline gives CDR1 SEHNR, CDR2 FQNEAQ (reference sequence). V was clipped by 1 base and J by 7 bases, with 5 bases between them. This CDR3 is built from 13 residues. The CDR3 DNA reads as TGTGCCAGCAGCTTAGGTCCAAATTCACCCCTCCACTTT. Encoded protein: CASSLGPNSPLHF.

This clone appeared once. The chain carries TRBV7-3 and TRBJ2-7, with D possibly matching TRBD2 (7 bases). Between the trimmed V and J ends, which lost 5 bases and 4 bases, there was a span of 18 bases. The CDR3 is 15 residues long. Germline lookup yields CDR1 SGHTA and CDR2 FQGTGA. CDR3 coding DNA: TGTGCCAGCAGCCCAGGGGTAGCGGGTACATACGAGCAGTACTTC. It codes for CASSPGVAGTYEQYF.

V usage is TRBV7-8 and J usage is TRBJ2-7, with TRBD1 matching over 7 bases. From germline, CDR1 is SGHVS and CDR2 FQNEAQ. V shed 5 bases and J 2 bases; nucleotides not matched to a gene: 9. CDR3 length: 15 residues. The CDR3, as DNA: TGTGCCAGCAGCCCTCTGGGACAGACAACCTACGAGCAGTACTTC. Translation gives CASSPLGQTTYEQYF.

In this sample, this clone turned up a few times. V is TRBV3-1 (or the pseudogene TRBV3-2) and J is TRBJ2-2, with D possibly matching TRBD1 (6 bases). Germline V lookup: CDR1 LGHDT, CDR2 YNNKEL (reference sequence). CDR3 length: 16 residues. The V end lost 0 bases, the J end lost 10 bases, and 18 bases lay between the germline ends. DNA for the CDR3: TGTGCCAGCAGCCAAGAAGGGGGACGATCCGGGGAGGAGCTGTTTTTT. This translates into CASSQEGGRSGEELFF.

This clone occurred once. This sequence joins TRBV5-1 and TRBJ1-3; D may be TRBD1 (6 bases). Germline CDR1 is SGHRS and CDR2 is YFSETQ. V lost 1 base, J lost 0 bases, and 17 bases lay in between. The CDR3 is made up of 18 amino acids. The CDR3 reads CASSLSGASPLSGNTIYF. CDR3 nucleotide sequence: TGCGCCAGCAGCTTGTCAGGGGCAAGCCCTCTCTCTGGAAACACCATATATTTT.